These T cell receptor beta chains were read from a single sample in a study of PD-L1 blockade in urothelial cancer. Sequenced by immunoSEQ multiplex PCR; TCRdb stores in-frame clones only, minus some. This table holds around 51,000 clones, approximately 84% found once. Sequencing was performed on PBMCs, taken around atezolizumab (anti-PD-L1) treatment. The receptors come from a man in his sixties with urothelial cancer. CDR3s include the opening cysteine and the closing phenylalanine or tryptophan. The order of the fields is clone size, V gene, D gene, J gene, CDR3 DNA, CDR3 protein. A D gene is named only where the DNA matches it firmly. Size is omitted from some rows. Given values are once, few, many or a class for expanded clones.

clone_size: NA
v_call: TRBV21-1
d_call: NA
j_call: TRBJ2-7
cdr3_nt: TGTGCCAGCAGCGAATACCTAGCGGGGGAGTCGCGCGAGCAGTACTTC
cdr3_aa: CASSEYLAGESREQYF

clone_size: NA
v_call: TRBV27
d_call: TRBD1
j_call: TRBJ1-5
cdr3_nt: TGTGCCAGCAGTATAGACAGGGGTCAGCCCCAGCATTTT
cdr3_aa: CASSIDRGQPQHF

clone_size: NA
v_call: TRBV30
d_call: NA
j_call: TRBJ1-1
cdr3_nt: TGTGCCTGGAGTGTATTAGGCGGGGGGACTGAAGCTTTCTTT
cdr3_aa: CAWSVLGGGTEAFF

clone_size: NA
v_call: TRBV1
d_call: NA
j_call: TRBJ2-1
cdr3_nt: TGCACCAGCCTCCCACCCGAGCGGGAAGCGTACAATGAGCAGTTCTTC
cdr3_aa: CTSLPPEREAYNEQFF

clone_size: NA
v_call: TRBV2
d_call: NA
j_call: TRBJ1-1
cdr3_nt: TGTGCCAGCAGTGCATGGGAGTCTCGAGCTTTCTTT
cdr3_aa: CASSAWESRAFF

clone_size: NA
v_call: TRBV2
d_call: TRBD1
j_call: TRBJ1-4
cdr3_nt: TGTGCCAGCAGTGATGTTGGCAGGGGGAATGAAAAACTGTTTTTT
cdr3_aa: CASSDVGRGNEKLFF

clone_size: once
v_call: TRBV13
d_call: TRBD2
j_call: TRBJ2-5
cdr3_nt: TGTGCCAGCAGCTTAGTTGCGGGAGGCACCCTGGGGACCCAGTACTTC
cdr3_aa: CASSLVAGGTLGTQYF

clone_size: NA
v_call: TRBV7-9
d_call: NA
j_call: TRBJ2-7
cdr3_nt: TGTGCCAGCGGCCACCCTGCCACCTACGAGCAGTACTTC
cdr3_aa: CASGHPATYEQYF

clone_size: NA
v_call: TRBV7-2
d_call: TRBD2
j_call: TRBJ2-1
cdr3_nt: TGTGCCAGCAGCTTAGAGGGACTAGCGGGAAATGAGCAGTTCTTC
cdr3_aa: CASSLEGLAGNEQFF

clone_size: NA
v_call: TRBV6-5
d_call: NA
j_call: TRBJ1-5
cdr3_nt: TGTGCCAGCAGTTACTCAGGGGTCGGCAATCAGCCCCAGCATTTT
cdr3_aa: CASSYSGVGNQPQHF

clone_size: NA
v_call: TRBV19
d_call: NA
j_call: TRBJ1-6
cdr3_nt: TGTGCCAGTAGTAACAGACGGACTGGACGATCCCCCCTCCACTTT
cdr3_aa: CASSNRRTGRSPLHF

clone_size: NA
v_call: TRBV5-5
d_call: TRBD2
j_call: TRBJ2-1
cdr3_nt: TGTGCCAGCAGCCCGACTAGCGGGAGACGCAATGAGCAGTTCTTC
cdr3_aa: CASSPTSGRRNEQFF

clone_size: NA
v_call: TRBV18
d_call: TRBD1
j_call: TRBJ1-5
cdr3_nt: TGTGCCAGCTCACCATCCGGGACAGCCAACAATCAGCCCCAGCATTTT
cdr3_aa: CASSPSGTANNQPQHF

clone_size: NA
v_call: TRBV9
d_call: TRBD2
j_call: TRBJ2-3
cdr3_nt: TGTGCCAGCAGCGCTTCTAGCGGGAGGGTTTCAGATACGCAGTATTTT
cdr3_aa: CASSASSGRVSDTQYF

clone_size: NA
v_call: TRBV7-8
d_call: NA
j_call: TRBJ2-1
cdr3_nt: TGTGCCAGCACTCCCGCCCGCCTAAGCTCCTACAATGAGCAGTTCTTC
cdr3_aa: CASTPARLSSYNEQFF

clone_size: NA
v_call: TRBV6-6
d_call: TRBD1
j_call: TRBJ2-1
cdr3_nt: TGTGCCAGCACCCCTAACGACAGGGGGCTCCACAATGAGCAGTTCTTC
cdr3_aa: CASTPNDRGLHNEQFF

clone_size: once
v_call: TRBV2
d_call: TRBD1
j_call: TRBJ2-4
cdr3_nt: TGTGCCAGCAGTGAAGCTGGCCGACAGGGGGGAAACATTCAGTACTTC
cdr3_aa: CASSEAGRQGGNIQYF

clone_size: once
v_call: TRBV30
d_call: NA
j_call: TRBJ1-5
cdr3_nt: TGTGCCTGGAGTGTACGGTCCTATCAGCCCCAGCATTTT
cdr3_aa: CAWSVRSYQPQHF

clone_size: NA
v_call: TRBV11-2
d_call: NA
j_call: TRBJ1-1
cdr3_nt: TGTGCCAGCAGCCCGCCCGGGTGGATCATGAACACTGAAGCTTTCTTT
cdr3_aa: CASSPPGWIMNTEAFF

clone_size: NA
v_call: TRBV10-3
d_call: NA
j_call: TRBJ2-7
cdr3_nt: TGTGCCATCGAAGTAGACAGGGAGGCCGAGCAGTACTTC
cdr3_aa: CAIEVDREAEQYF

clone_size: NA
v_call: TRBV6-5
d_call: NA
j_call: TRBJ1-1
cdr3_nt: TGTGCCAGCAGAGCCCGGGTCGACGAAGCTTTCTTT
cdr3_aa: CASRARVDEAFF

clone_size: once
v_call: TRBV9
d_call: TRBD2
j_call: TRBJ2-5
cdr3_nt: TGTGCCAGCAGCGTGAGGGAGGGAGGCCAAGAGACCCAGTACTTC
cdr3_aa: CASSVREGGQETQYF

clone_size: few
v_call: TRBV11-3
d_call: NA
j_call: TRBJ2-7
cdr3_nt: TGTGCCAGCAGCTTTAGGACATTATCCTTCTACGAGCAGTACTTC
cdr3_aa: CASSFRTLSFYEQYF

clone_size: NA
v_call: TRBV13
d_call: NA
j_call: TRBJ2-7
cdr3_nt: TGTGCCAGCAGCTTGTTAGAGGGTCGCTCCTACGAGCAGTACTTC
cdr3_aa: CASSLLEGRSYEQYF

clone_size: NA
v_call: TRBV2
d_call: NA
j_call: TRBJ1-1
cdr3_nt: TGTGCCAGCAGTGAAAATACAGGGCGGGACACTGAAGCTTTCTTT
cdr3_aa: CASSENTGRDTEAFF

clone_size: NA
v_call: TRBV18
d_call: NA
j_call: TRBJ2-3
cdr3_nt: TGTGCCAGCTCCCCCAGAGGGACTAGCACAGATACGCAGTATTTT
cdr3_aa: CASSPRGTSTDTQYF

clone_size: few
v_call: TRBV7-3
d_call: TRBD2
j_call: TRBJ2-1
cdr3_nt: TGTGCCAGCAGCTTAACGAGCGGGAGTAGCTCCTACAATGAGCAGTTCTTC
cdr3_aa: CASSLTSGSSSYNEQFF

clone_size: once
v_call: TRBV2
d_call: NA
j_call: TRBJ2-2
cdr3_nt: TGTGCCAGCAGTGTGGAGGGGGGGCCGAACACCGGGGAGCTGTTTTTT
cdr3_aa: CASSVEGGPNTGELFF

clone_size: NA
v_call: TRBV4-1
d_call: NA
j_call: TRBJ1-6
cdr3_nt: TGCGCCAGCAGCCAAGGGCAGGCGGGAAGCTATAATTCACCCCTCCACTTT
cdr3_aa: CASSQGQAGSYNSPLHF

clone_size: NA
v_call: TRBV10-3
d_call: NA
j_call: TRBJ2-5
cdr3_nt: TGTGCCATCAGTGAGTCGTTGGCAGGGGGGCAAGAGACCCAGTACTTC
cdr3_aa: CAISESLAGGQETQYF

clone_size: NA
v_call: TRBV10-1
d_call: NA
j_call: TRBJ2-2
cdr3_nt: TGCGCCAGCAGTGGACTTGGGACTTTACCGAACACCGGGGAGCTGTTTTTT
cdr3_aa: CASSGLGTLPNTGELFF

clone_size: NA
v_call: TRBV19
d_call: TRBD1
j_call: TRBJ2-3
cdr3_nt: TGTGCCAGTAGTGACAGGGGGAGCACAGATACGCAGTATTTT
cdr3_aa: CASSDRGSTDTQYF

clone_size: NA
v_call: TRBV5-5
d_call: NA
j_call: TRBJ1-1
cdr3_nt: TGTGCCAGCAGCTTGGACACGAACACTGAAGCTTTCTTT
cdr3_aa: CASSLDTNTEAFF

clone_size: NA
v_call: TRBV4-2
d_call: NA
j_call: TRBJ2-3
cdr3_nt: TGTGCCAGCAGCCAATCGCCTAATCTAGTGTCCGTCTCGGATACGCAGTATTTT
cdr3_aa: CASSQSPNLVSVSDTQYF

clone_size: NA
v_call: TRBV7-2
d_call: NA
j_call: TRBJ2-5
cdr3_nt: TGTGCCAGCAGCTTAGGAGAAAAGTACCAAGAGACCCAGTACTTC
cdr3_aa: CASSLGEKYQETQYF

clone_size: NA
v_call: TRBV9
d_call: TRBD1
j_call: TRBJ2-7
cdr3_nt: TGTGCCAGCAGCGCGCGGACAGGGGGGACTGGAGAGCAGTACTTC
cdr3_aa: CASSARTGGTGEQYF

clone_size: NA
v_call: TRBV4-1
d_call: NA
j_call: TRBJ2-7
cdr3_nt: TGCGCCAGCAGCCAAGGCGGGGCTGACGAGCAGTACTTC
cdr3_aa: CASSQGGADEQYF

clone_size: NA
v_call: TRBV9
d_call: NA
j_call: TRBJ1-1
cdr3_nt: TGTGCCAGCAGCCCACACCTTGTGAACACTGAAGCTTTCTTT
cdr3_aa: CASSPHLVNTEAFF

clone_size: NA
v_call: TRBV2
d_call: NA
j_call: TRBJ2-1
cdr3_nt: TGTGCCAGCGTCGAGGGAGTCTACAATGAGCAGTTCTTC
cdr3_aa: CASVEGVYNEQFF

clone_size: NA
v_call: TRBV14
d_call: NA
j_call: TRBJ1-1
cdr3_nt: TGTGCCAGCAGCCAAGTAGGCCGGTGGGCTTCGAACACTGAAGCTTTCTTT
cdr3_aa: CASSQVGRWASNTEAFF

clone_size: few
v_call: TRBV19
d_call: NA
j_call: TRBJ2-1
cdr3_nt: TGTGCCAGTCGGATTGGCAGGGCCGAGTACAATGAGCAGTTCTTC
cdr3_aa: CASRIGRAEYNEQFF

clone_size: NA
v_call: TRBV5-1
d_call: NA
j_call: TRBJ2-1
cdr3_nt: TGCGCCAGCAGCTTGGAGCCGGTGAATGAGCAGTTCTTC
cdr3_aa: CASSLEPVNEQFF

clone_size: NA
v_call: TRBV7-9
d_call: NA
j_call: TRBJ1-4
cdr3_nt: TGTGCCAGTTCACTCACAACTAATGAAAAACTGTTTTTT
cdr3_aa: CASSLTTNEKLFF

clone_size: NA
v_call: TRBV4-3
d_call: NA
j_call: TRBJ2-5
cdr3_nt: TGCGCCAGCAGCCAAGAGACAGGCTATGGTGAGACCCAGTACTTC
cdr3_aa: CASSQETGYGETQYF

clone_size: NA
v_call: TRBV30
d_call: TRBD2
j_call: TRBJ2-1
cdr3_nt: TGTGCCTGGACGCGGGCGGGGGGGCGCTACAATGAGCAGTTCTTC
cdr3_aa: CAWTRAGGRYNEQFF

clone_size: NA
v_call: TRBV9
d_call: NA
j_call: TRBJ1-3
cdr3_nt: TGTGCCAGCAGCCCCAACACAGGGCCTGGAAACACCATATATTTT
cdr3_aa: CASSPNTGPGNTIYF